Listed here are 21 T cell receptor beta chains from one sample, sequenced in a study of immune evolution from preneoplasia to lung adenocarcinoma. Sequencing was performed with immunoSEQ multiplex PCR; in TCRdb, only in-frame clones are kept and a portion is missing. The sample has some 6,200 clones, around 78% seen once. Specimen: FFPE lung adenocarcinoma in situ tissue. Receptors were obtained from an older donor with lung adenocarcinoma.

This chain uses TRBV5-4 with TRBJ1-1, with D uncertain. With 0 bases removed from V and 4 bases from J, the gap between germline ends came to 10 bases. The germline gives CDR1 SGHNT, CDR2 YYREEE (reference sequence). This CDR3 is 14 amino acids long. Written as DNA, the CDR3 is TGTGCCAGCAGCTTGGGAGTCTGGGGCACTGAAGCTTTCTTT. This gives the protein CASSLGVWGTEAFF.

The chain combines TRBV4-2 with TRBJ2-1; the match to TRBD2 covers 8 bases. Germline V gene data show CDR1 as LGHNA and CDR2 as YNFKEQ. Trimming at V came to 0 bases and at J to 4 bases, leaving 2 bases not matched to a gene. This CDR3 contains 15 residues. The CDR3 here is CASSQDREGYNEQFF. For the CDR3, the DNA is TGTGCCAGCAGCCAAGACCGGGAGGGTTACAATGAGCAGTTCTTC.

This clone is labeled as medium-sized (0.01 to 0.1%). This sequence joins TRBV18 and TRBJ2-7; D unresolved. With 4 bases removed from V and 7 bases from J, the gap between germline ends came to 14 bases. CDR3 size: 13 residues. Germline CDR1 reads KGHSH; CDR2 reads LQKENI. The CDR3 DNA follows: TGTGCCAGCTCACACTCGGACCTGGTGGAGCAGTACTTC. This translates into CASSHSDLVEQYF.

A few counts support this clone. This sequence joins TRBV12-5 and TRBJ2-1, with D perhaps given as TRBD1 or TRBD2 (6 bases each). V gave up 2 bases and J gave up 9 bases, with 11 bases separating them. CDR1 LGHNT and CDR2 FRNRAP come from the germline V gene. CDR3 length: 13 amino acids. The CDR3 nucleotides are TGTGCTAGTGGTTTGTCGGGGGCCGCTGAGCAGTTCTTC. Translation gives CASGLSGAAEQFF.

The chain links TRBV11-2 to TRBJ1-4; no reliable D call. The CDR3 is made up of 12 amino acids. Germline CDR1 SGHAT, CDR2 FQNNGV. V was shortened by 0 bases and J by 10 bases, with 6 bases between the two germline ends. The CDR3 coding sequence is TGTGCCAGCAGCTTAGATCACGGAAAACTGTTTTTT. Residues: CASSLDHGKLFF.

This clone was detected only once. The J gene is TRBJ2-2, the V gene TRBV5-4; D is perhaps TRBD2 (6 bases). The CDR3 totals 17 residues. V shed 0 bases and J shed 6 bases, with 18 bases lying between them. CDR1 is SGHNT, CDR2 YYREEE, per germline (reference sequence). The CDR3 protein is CASSLDRAGRLAGELFF. The CDR3 DNA reads as TGTGCCAGCAGCTTGGATAGGGCAGGGAGGTTAGCCGGGGAGCTGTTTTTT. Full variable domain (rest looked up from reference TRBV5-4 and TRBJ2-2): ETGVTQSPTHLIKTRGQQVTLRCSSQSGHNTVSWYQQALGQGPQFIFQYYREEENGRGNFPPRFSGLQFPNYSSELNVNALELDDSALYLCASSLDRAGRLAGELFFGEGSRLTVL.

The chain uses TRBV5-1 and TRBJ1-1, with D maybe TRBD1 (5 bases). Germline V gene sequence: CDR1 SGHRS, CDR2 YFSETQ. The V and J ends lost 3 bases and 1 base respectively, with 7 bases between them. The CDR3 extends over 13 amino acids. The CDR3 loop is CASSYTGNTEAFF. CDR3 nucleotide sequence: TGCGCCAGCAGCTATACAGGGAACACTGAAGCTTTCTTT. The full variable domain, rest sourced from reference TRBV5-1 and TRBJ1-1, is KAGVTQTPRYLIKTRGQQVTLSCSPISGHRSVSWYQQTPGQGLQFLFEYFSETQRNKGNFPGRFSGRQFSNSRSEMNVSTLELGDSALYLCASSYTGNTEAFFGQGTRLTVV.

The V and J genes are TRBV7-2 and TRBJ2-7, with D unclear. Germline V gives CDR1 SGHTA, CDR2 FQGNSA. CDR3 length: 15 residues. The germline V and J ends were trimmed by 5 bases and 3 bases, with 17 bases remaining between them. CDR3 region: CASSLGPTIIYEQYF. Written as DNA, the CDR3 is TGTGCCAGCAGCCTTGGACCGACGATAATCTACGAGCAGTACTTC.

The rearrangement uses TRBV12-1 and TRBJ2-7; the D segment call TRBD1 is taken from the table without a DNA check. TRBV12-1 is classified as a pseudogene. The CDR3 is 12 amino acids. CDR3: CASSFGQVGQYF. CDR3 DNA sequence: TGTGCCAGCAGCTTTGGGCAGGTTGGGCAGTACTTC.

The rearrangement links TRBV5-1 to TRBJ2-7; the match to TRBD1 covers 7 bases. Trimming took 0 bases from V and 2 from J; bases not matched to a gene: 5. Germline V gives CDR1 SGHRS, CDR2 YFSETQ. This CDR3 spans 15 amino acids. Here the CDR3 reads CASSLEDRATYEQYF. The CDR3 region has the DNA TGCGCCAGCAGCTTGGAAGACAGGGCTACCTACGAGCAGTACTTC.

This clone was detected once. The CDR3 bases are TGTGCCAGCAGCCTAGCAGCCTCAGATACGCAGTATTTT. This translates into CASSLAASDTQYF. The V and J genes are TRBV14 and TRBJ2-3; D call uncertain. This CDR3 is 13 amino acids long. From germline, CDR1 is SGHDN and CDR2 FVKESK. Deletions cut 4 bases from V and 4 bases from J, with 9 bases between.

The V gene is TRBV6-6, the J gene TRBJ1-2; 11 nucleotides line up with TRBD1. V lost 6 bases to trimming and J lost 4 bases; unmatched junction nucleotides: 7. The CDR3 is 15 residues long. Germline values: CDR1 MNHNY, CDR2 SVGAGI (reference sequence). CDR3 in DNA: TGTGCCAGCAGGGGGTGGACAGGGGGCACCTATGGCTACACCTTC. This encodes CASRGWTGGTYGYTF.

The V and J genes are TRBV12-5 and TRBJ2-5, with TRBD1 matching 7 bases. Per the germline V gene, CDR1 is LGHNT and CDR2 is FRNRAP. The CDR3 has 13 residues. V lost 5 bases, J lost 3 bases, and 3 bases stayed unmatched. The CDR3 spells CASGRQGEETQYF. The CDR3 region has the DNA TGTGCTAGTGGTCGACAGGGAGAAGAGACCCAGTACTTC.

This clone was seen more than once but under ten times. The V and J genes are TRBV4-1 and TRBJ2-2; no reliable D call. Germline V gene lookup returns CDR1 MGHRA and CDR2 YSYEKL. The V and J ends lost 5 bases and 4 bases respectively, with 5 bases between them. The CDR3 consists of 12 residues. CDR3 region: CASSDGTGELFF. CDR3 nucleotide sequence: TGCGCCAGCAGCGATGGCACCGGGGAGCTGTTTTTT.

The CDR3 DNA reads as TGCAGCGTAGACGAGCACGCGCAGTATTTT. It codes for CSVDEHAQYF. The V and J genes are TRBV29-1 and TRBJ2-3; D is unclear. V dropped 6 bases and J dropped 10 bases, with 11 bases sitting between them. CDR1 and CDR2 (germline): SQVTM, ANQGSEA. This CDR3 region has 10 residues.

The chain has TRBV19 and TRBJ1-2; tentatively, D is TRBD1 (5 bases). In germline, CDR1 is LNHDA, CDR2 SQIVND (reference sequence). The CDR3 spans 12 residues. V was pared by 0 bases and J by 8 bases, with 7 bases between. CDR3 region: CASSIDGGGYTF. CDR3 bases: TGTGCCAGTAGTATAGACGGGGGAGGCTACACCTTC. The entire variable domain, with the rest obtained from reference TRBV19 and TRBJ1-2, is as follows: DGGITQSPKYLFRKEGQNVTLSCEQNLNHDAMYWYRQDPGQGLRLIYYSQIVNDFQKGDIAEGYSVSREKKESFPLTVTSAQKNPTAFYLCASSIDGGGYTFGSGTRLTVV.

V and J are TRBV11-3 and TRBJ2-7, with 7 bases that match TRBD2. The trim removed 5 bases at V and 4 bases at J, leaving 8 bases unmatched. The length of the CDR3 is 14 residues. Germline V CDR1 and CDR2: SGHNT, YENEEA. As DNA, the CDR3 is TGTGCCAGCAGCCCAAGCGGGGCAGCGTACGAGCAGTACTTC. Amino acid sequence: CASSPSGAAYEQYF.

This clone was observed a handful of times. The rearrangement uses TRBV5-6 and TRBJ2-5, with D perhaps TRBD1 or TRBD2 (5 bases each). CDR1 and CDR2 (germline): SGHDT, YYEEEE. V was shortened by 4 bases and J by 5 bases, with 15 bases between the two germline ends. This CDR3 is 14 amino acids long. This CDR3 reads CASSPEGYGETQYF. CDR3 DNA: TGTGCCAGCAGCCCCGAGGGGTATGGTGAGACCCAGTACTTC.

The CDR3 nucleotides are TGTGCCAGCAGCTTAGGGGACAGCAATCAGCCCCAGCATTTT. This codes for CASSLGDSNQPQHF. The rearrangement links TRBV7-9 to TRBJ1-5; possible D gene TRBD1, 5 bases. CDR1 is SEHNR, CDR2 FQNEAQ, per germline (reference sequence). The length of the CDR3 is 14 residues. The V and J ends lost 1 base and 1 base respectively, with 5 bases between them.

The rearrangement joins TRBV5-6 to TRBJ1-3; D is perhaps TRBD1 (5 bases). There are 17 residues in the CDR3. V was shortened by 4 bases and J by 2 bases, with 19 bases between the two germline ends. CDR1 and CDR2 from the germline V gene are SGHDT and YYEEEE. CDR3: CASSRPGEGMTGNTIYF. For the CDR3, the DNA is TGTGCCAGCAGCCGTCCGGGTGAGGGGATGACTGGAAACACCATATATTTT.

The rearrangement links TRBV11-3 to TRBJ2-5, with a possible D match to TRBD1 (6 bases). Germline CDR1 and CDR2: SGHNT and YENEEA. V gave up 2 bases and J gave up 1 base, with 11 bases separating them. The CDR3 spans 15 residues. The CDR3 coding sequence is TGTGCCAGCAGCTTATTCCCGGACAGCCAAGAGACCCAGTACTTC. Amino acids: CASSLFPDSQETQYF.